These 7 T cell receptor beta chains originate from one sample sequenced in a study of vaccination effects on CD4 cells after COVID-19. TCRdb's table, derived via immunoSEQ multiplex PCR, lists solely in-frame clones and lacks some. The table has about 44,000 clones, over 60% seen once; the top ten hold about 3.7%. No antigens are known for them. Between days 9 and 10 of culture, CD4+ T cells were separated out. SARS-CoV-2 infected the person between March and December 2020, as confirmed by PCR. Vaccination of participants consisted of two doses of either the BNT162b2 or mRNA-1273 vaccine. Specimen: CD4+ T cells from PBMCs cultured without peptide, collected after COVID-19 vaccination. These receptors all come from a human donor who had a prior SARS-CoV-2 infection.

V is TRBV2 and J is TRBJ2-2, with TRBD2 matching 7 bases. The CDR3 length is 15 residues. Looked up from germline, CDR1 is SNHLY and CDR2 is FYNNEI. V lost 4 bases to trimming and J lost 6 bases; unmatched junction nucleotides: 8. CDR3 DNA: TGTGCCAGCAGTGCTAGCGGCCCCCCGTCCGGGGAGCTGTTTTTT. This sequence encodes CASSASGPPSGELFF.

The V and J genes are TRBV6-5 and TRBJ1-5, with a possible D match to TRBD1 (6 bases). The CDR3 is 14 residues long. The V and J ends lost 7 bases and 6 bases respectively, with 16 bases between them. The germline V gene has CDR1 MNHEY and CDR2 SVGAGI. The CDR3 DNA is TGTGCCAGCACTGCCGACAGGTTCCTTCAGCCCCAGCATTTT. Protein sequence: CASTADRFLQPQHF.

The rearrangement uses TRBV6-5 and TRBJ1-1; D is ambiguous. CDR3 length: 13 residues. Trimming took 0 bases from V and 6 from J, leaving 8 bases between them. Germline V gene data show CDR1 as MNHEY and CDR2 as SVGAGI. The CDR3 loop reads CASSYSGGPEAFF. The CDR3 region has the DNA TGTGCCAGCAGTTACTCGGGCGGGCCTGAAGCTTTCTTT.

The DNA of the CDR3 is TGTGCCACCGACAGGGTGCGAGAGACCCAGTACTTC. It specifies CATDRVRETQYF. The gene calls are TRBV6-5 and TRBJ2-5, with 7 bases identical to TRBD1. Trimming at V came to 10 bases and at J to 4 bases, leaving 6 bases not matched to a gene. Germline assignment: CDR1 MNHEY and CDR2 SVGAGI. This CDR3 spans 12 amino acids.

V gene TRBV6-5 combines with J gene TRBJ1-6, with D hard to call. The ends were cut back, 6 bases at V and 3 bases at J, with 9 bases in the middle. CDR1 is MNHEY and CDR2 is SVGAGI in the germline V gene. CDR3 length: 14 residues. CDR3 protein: CASSTDFYNSPLHF. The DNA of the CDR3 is TGTGCCAGCAGCACGGACTTCTATAATTCACCCCTCCACTTT.

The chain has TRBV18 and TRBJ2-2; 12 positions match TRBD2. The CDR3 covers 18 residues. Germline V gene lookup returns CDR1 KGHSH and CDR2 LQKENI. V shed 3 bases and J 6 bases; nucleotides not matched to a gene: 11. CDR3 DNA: TGTGCCAGCTCACCTTGGACTAGCGGGACGTTAACAGCCGGGGAGCTGTTTTTT. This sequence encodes CASSPWTSGTLTAGELFF.

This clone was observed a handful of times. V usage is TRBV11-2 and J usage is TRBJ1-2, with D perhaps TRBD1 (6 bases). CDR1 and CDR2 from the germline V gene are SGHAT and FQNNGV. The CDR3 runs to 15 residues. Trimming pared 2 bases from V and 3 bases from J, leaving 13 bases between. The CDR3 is CASSLTQGLYYGYTF. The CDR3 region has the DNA TGTGCCAGCAGCTTAACGCAGGGGCTGTACTATGGCTACACCTTC.